This T cell receptor (beta chain) was retrieved from a study of cytomegalovirus exposure and HLA in healthy donors. CDR1 is SGHKS and CDR2 is YYEKEE in the germline V gene (reference sequence). After removal of 0 bases from V and 1 base from J, the junction contained 3 bases not matched to a gene. The CDR3 covers 16 residues. The PCR made use of 60 Vbeta and 13 Jbeta primers. TCRdb's table, derived via immunoSEQ multiplex PCR, lists solely in-frame clones and lacks some. The sample lists 150,000 to 200,000 clones; 9.5% were seen once. It was healthy bone marrow donors who served as donors. The material sequenced was PBMCs. The sequence was obtained from a woman younger than 45 in good health and CMV-seropositive. The chain recombines TRBV5-5 with TRBJ2-5; 10 bases agree with TRBD1. CDR3 region: CASSLGQGASQETQYF. The DNA for the CDR3 is TGTGCCAGCAGCTTGGGACAGGGGGCAAGCCAAGAGACCCAGTACTTC.